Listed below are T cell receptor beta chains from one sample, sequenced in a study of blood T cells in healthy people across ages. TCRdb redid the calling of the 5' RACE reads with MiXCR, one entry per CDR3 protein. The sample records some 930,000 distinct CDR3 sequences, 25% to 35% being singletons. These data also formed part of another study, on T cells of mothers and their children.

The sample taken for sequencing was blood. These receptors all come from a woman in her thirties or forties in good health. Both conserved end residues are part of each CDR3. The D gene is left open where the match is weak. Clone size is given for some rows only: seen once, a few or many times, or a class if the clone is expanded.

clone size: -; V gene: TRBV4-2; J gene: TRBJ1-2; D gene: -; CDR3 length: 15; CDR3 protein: CASNQIPGSGYGYTF; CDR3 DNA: TGTGCCAGCAACCAAATCCCTGGGTCGGGGTATGGCTACACCTTC
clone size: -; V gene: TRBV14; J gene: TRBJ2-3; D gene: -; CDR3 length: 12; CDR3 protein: CASSHRGIMQYF; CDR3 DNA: TGTGCCAGCAGCCACCGGGGCATAATGCAGTATTTT
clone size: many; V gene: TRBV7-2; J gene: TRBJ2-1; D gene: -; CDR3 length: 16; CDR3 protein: CASSLAGAGGYNEQFF; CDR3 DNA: TGTGCCAGCAGCTTAGCGGGGGCCGGTGGCTACAATGAGCAGTTCTTC
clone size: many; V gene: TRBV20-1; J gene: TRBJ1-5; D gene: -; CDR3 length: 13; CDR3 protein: CSAGTASNQPQHF; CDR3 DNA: TGCAGTGCTGGAACGGCTAGCAATCAGCCCCAGCATTTT
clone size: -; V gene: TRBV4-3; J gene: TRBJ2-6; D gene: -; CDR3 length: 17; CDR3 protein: CASSQELRPSGVNVLTF; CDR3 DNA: TGCGCCAGCAGCCAAGAGTTGAGACCCTCTGGGGTCAACGTCCTGACTTTC
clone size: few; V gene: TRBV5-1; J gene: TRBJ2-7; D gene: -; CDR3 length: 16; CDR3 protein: CASGPRAGLSSYEQYF; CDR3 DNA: TGCGCCAGCGGTCCGAGAGCGGGCCTGAGCTCCTACGAGCAGTACTTC
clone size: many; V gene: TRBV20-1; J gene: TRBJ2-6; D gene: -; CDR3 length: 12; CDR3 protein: CIAPSGANVLTF; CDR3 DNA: TGCATCGCGCCCTCTGGGGCCAACGTCCTGACTTTC
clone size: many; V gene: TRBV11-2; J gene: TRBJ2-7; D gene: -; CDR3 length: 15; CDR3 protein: CASSLDPLGVYEQYF; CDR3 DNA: TGTGCCAGCAGCTTAGATCCCCTAGGAGTTTACGAGCAGTACTTC
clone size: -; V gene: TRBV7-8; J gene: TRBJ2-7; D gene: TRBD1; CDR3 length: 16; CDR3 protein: CASSTHGQGSSYEQYF; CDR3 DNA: TGTGCCAGCAGCACCCATGGACAGGGGAGCTCCTACGAGCAGTACTTC
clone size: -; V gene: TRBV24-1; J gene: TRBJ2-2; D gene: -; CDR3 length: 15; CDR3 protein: CATSDSGTVTGELFF; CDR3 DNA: TGTGCCACCAGTGATTCCGGGACGGTTACCGGGGAGCTGTTTTTT
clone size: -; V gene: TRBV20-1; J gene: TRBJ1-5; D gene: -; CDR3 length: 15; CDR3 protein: CSASSRQTLHQPQHF; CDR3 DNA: TGCAGTGCTAGCTCCCGACAGACCCTTCATCAGCCCCAGCATTTT
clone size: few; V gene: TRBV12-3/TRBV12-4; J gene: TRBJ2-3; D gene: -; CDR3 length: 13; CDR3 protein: CASMIVRTDTQYF; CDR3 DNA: TGTGCCAGCATGATCGTACGGACAGATACGCAGTATTTT
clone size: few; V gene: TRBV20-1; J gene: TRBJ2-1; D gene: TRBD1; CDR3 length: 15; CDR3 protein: CSARGQASSYNEQFF; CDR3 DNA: TGCAGTGCTAGGGGACAGGCGAGCTCCTACAATGAGCAGTTCTTC
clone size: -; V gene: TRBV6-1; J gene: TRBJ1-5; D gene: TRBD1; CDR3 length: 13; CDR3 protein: CATRGGSNQPQHF; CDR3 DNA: TGTGCCACCAGGGGGGGATCCAATCAGCCCCAGCATTTT
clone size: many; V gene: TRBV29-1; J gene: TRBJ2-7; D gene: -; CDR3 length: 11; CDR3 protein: CSVGEDYEQYF; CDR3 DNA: TGCAGCGTGGGAGAGGACTACGAGCAGTACTTC
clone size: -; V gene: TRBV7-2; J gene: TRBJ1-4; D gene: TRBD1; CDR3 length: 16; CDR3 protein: CASSTLRQGAGEKLFF; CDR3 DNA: TGTGCCAGCAGCACACTAAGGCAGGGGGCGGGAGAAAAACTGTTTTTT
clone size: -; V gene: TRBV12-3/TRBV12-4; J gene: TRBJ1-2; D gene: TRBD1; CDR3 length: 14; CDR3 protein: CASRIQGMGNGYTF; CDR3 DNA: TGTGCCAGCAGGATACAGGGGATGGGGAATGGCTACACCTTC
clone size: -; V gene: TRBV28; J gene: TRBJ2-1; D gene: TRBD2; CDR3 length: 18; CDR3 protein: CASGIPELAGGPKNEQFF; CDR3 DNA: TGTGCCAGCGGAATCCCGGAACTAGCGGGGGGGCCAAAAAATGAGCAGTTCTTC
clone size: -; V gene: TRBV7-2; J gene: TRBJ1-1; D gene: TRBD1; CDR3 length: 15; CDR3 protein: CASSFERGGGIEAFF; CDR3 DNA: TGTGCCAGCAGTTTCGAAAGGGGAGGGGGCATTGAAGCTTTCTTT
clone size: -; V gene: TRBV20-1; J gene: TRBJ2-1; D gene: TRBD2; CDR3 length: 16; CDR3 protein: CSARPKIRGGYNEQFF; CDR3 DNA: TGCAGTGCTAGACCCAAAATACGGGGGGGCTACAATGAGCAGTTCTTC
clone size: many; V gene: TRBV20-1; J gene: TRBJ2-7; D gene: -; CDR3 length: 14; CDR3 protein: CSASITGLPYEQYF; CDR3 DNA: TGCAGTGCTAGTATCACAGGGTTACCCTACGAGCAGTACTTC
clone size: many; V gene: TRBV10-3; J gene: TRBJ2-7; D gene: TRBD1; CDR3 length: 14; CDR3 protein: CAISAGQGPYEQYF; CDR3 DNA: TGTGCCATCAGTGCGGGACAGGGACCCTACGAGCAGTACTTC